This T cell receptor delta chain originates from a study of gamma-delta T cells after stem cell transplantation. Germline CDR1 GEAIGNYY, CDR2 EKD. This CDR3 comprises 19 residues. This clone was seen a handful of times. A read error is likely here: a far larger clone is one base away. Other DNA variants within this sample encode the same CDR3. TCRdb fed the RT-PCR reads into CATT to redo clone calling. The profile shows over a thousand delta-chain clones, around 1.9% of them singletons. This receptor was identified in a human donor. It is not recorded whose cells these are; they may come from a transplant donor. The chain couples TRDV2 to TRDJ1; TRDD3 might be the D (6 bases). Sequenced material: gamma-delta T cells. The CDR3, as DNA: TGTGCCTGCGACACCCTGGGGATTATTAGAGACACTCACACCGATAAACTCATCTTT. It yields the protein CACDTLGIIRDTHTDKLIF.